Presented here are 24 T cell receptor beta chains from one specimen sequenced in a study of blood T cell repertoires in COVID-19. Some clones are missing from TCRdb's copy, which holds only in-frame ones; the method was immunoSEQ multiplex PCR. Here the sample spans about 390,000 clones, 87% being singletons. Sequenced: PBMCs or T cells enriched from blood (not recorded which). These receptors were taken from a woman in her forties or fifties who had recovered from COVID-19.

The chain has TRBV7-2 and TRBJ2-2; D is undetermined. The V gene lost 2 bases and the J gene lost 0 bases, with 10 bases spanning the gap. The germline V gene has CDR1 SGHTA and CDR2 FQGNSA. This CDR3 region has 16 residues. CDR3 amino acids: CASSLSSLTNTGELFF. CDR3 DNA sequence: TGTGCCAGCAGCTTATCCTCTTTAACGAACACCGGGGAGCTGTTTTTT.

This chain uses TRBV6-2 or TRBV6-3 with TRBJ1-6, with no clear D. V lost 2 bases and J 2 bases, leaving 13 bases between the germline ends. This CDR3 spans 17 amino acids. Germline V gene data show CDR1 as MNHEY and CDR2 as SVGEGT. The CDR3 nucleotides are TGTGCCAGCAGTTACCCCGGAGGGTCGGCCTATAATTCACCCCTCCACTTT. Its protein is CASSYPGGSAYNSPLHF.

The rearrangement links TRBV18 to TRBJ2-7; D may be TRBD2 (6 bases). Germline CDR1 reads KGHSH; CDR2 reads LQKENI. The V end was cut by 2 bases, the J end by 5 bases, with 10 bases between. This CDR3 is 13 amino acids long. Here the CDR3 reads CASSPDGEDEQYF. DNA for the CDR3: TGTGCCAGCTCACCAGACGGGGAGGACGAGCAGTACTTC.

The chain uses TRBV6-5 and TRBJ1-1; D may be TRBD1 (6 bases). This CDR3 region has 14 residues. CDR1 and CDR2 (germline): MNHEY, SVGAGI. V was pared by 6 bases and J by 7 bases, with 18 bases between. In DNA form, the CDR3 reads TGTGCCAGCAGACCCGGACAGAGCTGGGGTGAAGCTTTCTTT. Encoded protein: CASRPGQSWGEAFF.

This chain connects TRBV4-3 to TRBJ1-4; D not resolved. CDR3 length: 14 residues. CDR1 is LGHNA and CDR2 is YSLEER in the germline V gene. V was cut by 0 bases and J by 11 bases, with 13 bases left in between. In DNA, the CDR3 is TGCGCCAGCAGCCAAGAGATCAAGAGGCGGAAACTGTTTTTT. Translating gives CASSQEIKRRKLFF.

Comments on this clone: Different DNA sequences within this sample yield the same CDR3. The gene calls are TRBV28 and TRBJ1-2; D not resolved. The CDR3 runs to 12 residues. With 3 bases removed from V and 4 bases from J, the gap between germline ends came to 6 bases. The V gene's germline CDR1 is MDHEN and CDR2 SYDVKM. As DNA, the CDR3 is TGTGCCAGCAGTTTGTCCGGCTATGGCTACACCTTC. Encoded protein: CASSLSGYGYTF.

The chain uses TRBV5-1 and TRBJ2-5; 13 positions agree with TRBD2. CDR3 size: 16 residues. V shed 4 bases and J 6 bases; nucleotides not matched to a gene: 9. Germline values: CDR1 SGHRS, CDR2 YFSETQ. The CDR3 nucleotides are TGCGCCAGCAGCGAAATGACTAGCGGGGGGTTGAAGACCCAGTACTTC. Translating it yields CASSEMTSGGLKTQYF.

The chain employs TRBV11-3 and TRBJ1-2, with D possibly being TRBD1 (5 bases). The CDR3 spans 13 residues. The ends were cut back, 8 bases at V and 4 bases at J, with 14 bases in the middle. CDR1 SGHNT and CDR2 YENEEA come from the germline V gene. The CDR3 DNA is TGTGCCAGCTCCACAGGATCTCGCTATGGCTACACCTTC. It encodes CASSTGSRYGYTF.

The V and J genes are TRBV4-2 and TRBJ2-5, with 7 bases lining up with TRBD2. The J segment lost 5 bases and the V segment lost 3 bases, leaving 12 bases of the junction unmatched. Germline V gives CDR1 LGHNA, CDR2 YNFKEQ. The CDR3 has 16 amino acids. CDR3: CASSQDQTRREETQYF. The CDR3 region has the DNA TGTGCCAGCAGCCAGGACCAGACTCGGCGGGAGGAGACCCAGTACTTC.

The gene calls are TRBV27 and TRBJ1-5; D unresolved. V was pared by 6 bases and J by 11 bases, with 23 bases between. The CDR3 consists of 15 residues. Per the germline V gene, CDR1 is MNHEY and CDR2 is SMNVEV (reference sequence). CDR3 in DNA: TGTGCCAGCAGCAAAAAACAGCTACCGGCCGGGGCCCAGCATTTT. Translation gives CASSKKQLPAGAQHF.

The J gene is TRBJ1-5, the V gene TRBV19, with 9 bases identical to TRBD1. With 5 bases clipped from V and 5 bases from J, the junction kept 4 bases outside the gene matches. CDR3 size: 14 residues. CDR1 LNHDA and CDR2 SQIVND come from the germline V gene (reference sequence). The CDR3: CASSPDRGHQPQHF. CDR3 coding DNA: TGTGCCAGTAGTCCGGACAGGGGACATCAGCCCCAGCATTTT.

The gene calls are TRBV7-2 and TRBJ2-5, with 9 positions matching TRBD1. V shed 1 base and J 4 bases; nucleotides not matched to a gene: 10. CDR3 length: 17 residues. Germline V CDR1 and CDR2: SGHTA, FQGNSA. CDR3 DNA: TGTGCCAGCAGCTTAGGGGGCGGGACAGGGAGGAGAGAGACCCAGTACTTC. Residues: CASSLGGGTGRRETQYF.

V is TRBV2 and J is TRBJ1-6; D is unclear. CDR3 size: 13 residues. Trimming pared 4 bases from V and 12 bases from J, leaving 13 bases between. The V gene's germline CDR1 is SNHLY and CDR2 FYNNEI. CDR3 DNA sequence: TGTGCCAGCAGTGTTTGGCAGTATGAACCCCTCCACTTT. Its protein product is CASSVWQYEPLHF.

This clone has only one observation. V gene TRBV6-6 combines with J gene TRBJ1-4; TRBD1 matches 9 bases. This CDR3 comprises 14 residues. Trimming took 7 bases from V and 5 from J; bases not matched to a gene: 5. Germline lookup yields CDR1 MNHNY and CDR2 SVGAGI (reference sequence). CDR3 loop: CASTAGTGNEKLFF. The CDR3 DNA is TGTGCCAGCACCGCCGGGACAGGGAATGAAAAACTGTTTTTT.

The chain's CDR3 is CASSVTAYNSPLHF. The CDR3 coding sequence is TGCGCCAGCAGCGTGACAGCCTATAATTCACCCCTCCACTTT. V is TRBV10-2 and J is TRBJ1-6; weak D call: TRBD1 (5 bases). The CDR3 is 14 amino acids. V was shortened by 6 bases and J by 2 bases, with 8 bases between the two germline ends. Germline assignment: CDR1 WSHSY and CDR2 SAAADI.

This chain uses TRBV5-6 with TRBJ1-3, with D unclear. The CDR3 runs to 17 residues. The germline gives CDR1 SGHDT, CDR2 YYEEEE. Deletions cut 0 bases from V and 0 bases from J, with 13 bases between. As DNA, the CDR3 is TGTGCCAGCAGCTTGGCCCTAGACTCATACTCTGGAAACACCATATATTTT. This gives the protein CASSLALDSYSGNTIYF.

The V gene is TRBV28, the J gene TRBJ2-7, with TRBD2 as a possible D gene (5 bases). The CDR3 has 14 amino acids. Germline V gene lookup returns CDR1 MDHEN and CDR2 SYDVKM. The V gene lost 1 base and the J gene lost 3 bases, with 10 bases spanning the gap. CDR3: CASSLLPSYYEQYF. The CDR3 region has the DNA TGTGCCAGCAGTTTATTGCCTAGCTACTACGAGCAGTACTTC.

V usage is TRBV10-3 and J usage is TRBJ2-2, with D perhaps matching TRBD1 (6 bases). CDR3 length: 15 residues. Germline V gene sequence: CDR1 ENHRY, CDR2 SYGVKD. The V and J ends lost 6 bases and 0 bases respectively, with 11 bases between them. The CDR3 sequence: CAIRLDSTNTGELFF. The DNA of the CDR3 is TGTGCCATCAGGTTGGACAGCACGAACACCGGGGAGCTGTTTTTT.

The chain is built from TRBV13 and TRBJ2-7, with TRBD1 matching 8 bases. The CDR3 consists of 13 residues. With 4 bases clipped from V and 3 bases from J, the junction kept 2 bases outside the gene matches. Germline V gene lookup returns CDR1 PRHDT and CDR2 FYEKMQ (reference sequence). Here the CDR3 DNA reads TGTGCCAGCAGCTCCGACAGGGGCTACGAGCAGTACTTC. It translates to CASSSDRGYEQYF.

The gene calls are TRBV6-6 and TRBJ1-2; the match to TRBD1 covers 8 bases. Unmatched junction bases numbered 12, after V lost 2 bases and J lost 7 bases. This CDR3 region has 16 residues. Germline V gene data show CDR1 as MNHNY and CDR2 as SVGAGI (reference sequence). In nucleotides, the CDR3 is TGTGCCAGCAGTTACCCAACGACAGGGGCGAGGAGTGGCTACACCTTC. Amino acids: CASSYPTTGARSGYTF.

This chain connects TRBV7-9 to TRBJ2-1; 11 nucleotides line up with TRBD1. This CDR3 contains 18 residues. Per germline, CDR1 SEHNR and CDR2 FQNEAQ (reference sequence). V shed 1 base, J shed 8 bases, and the junction held 13 bases outside the gene matches. The CDR3 loop reads CASSLVGRTGGGIYEQFF. In DNA, the CDR3 is TGTGCCAGCAGCTTAGTGGGCCGGACAGGGGGCGGAATCTATGAGCAGTTCTTC. Combining the CDR3 with reference TRBV7-9 and TRBJ2-1 gives the whole variable domain DTGVSQNPRHKITKRGQNVTFRCDPISEHNRLYWYRQTLGQGPEFLTYFQNEAQLEKSRLLSDRFSAERPKGSFSTLEIQRTEQGDSAMYLCASSLVGRTGGGIYEQFFGPGTRLTVL.

This rearrangement joins TRBV5-4 to TRBJ2-5; weak D call: TRBD2 (6 bases). This CDR3 spans 16 amino acids. V lost 0 bases, J lost 2 bases, and 14 bases lay in between. Germline CDR1 and CDR2: SGHNT and YYREEE (reference sequence). The CDR3 DNA reads as TGTGCCAGCAGCTTGGGCCGGGGGAGCCCTCAAGAGACCCAGTACTTC. It translates to CASSLGRGSPQETQYF.

DNA for the CDR3: TGTGCCAGCAGCTCACAACGGGACACAGATACGCAGTATTTT. Translating gives CASSSQRDTDTQYF. The gene calls are TRBV7-2 and TRBJ2-3, with TRBD2 as a possible D gene (5 bases). Germline CDR1 is SGHTA and CDR2 is FQGNSA. With 4 bases removed from V and 2 bases from J, the gap between germline ends came to 10 bases. The CDR3 is 14 residues long.

V is TRBV30 and J is TRBJ1-3; 7 bases are shared with TRBD1. Looked up from germline, CDR1 is GTSNPN and CDR2 is SVGIG (reference sequence). The CDR3 sequence is 17 residues long. Trimming at V came to 0 bases and at J to 0 bases, leaving 8 bases not matched to a gene. For the CDR3, the DNA is TGTGCCTGGAGTGTCACAGGGGCCCTCATCTCTGGAAACACCATATATTTT. It yields the protein CAWSVTGALISGNTIYF.